This TCR beta chain was sequenced for a study of cytomegalovirus exposure and HLA in healthy donors. PCR employed 60 Vbeta and 13 Jbeta primers. Libraries were prepared by immunoSEQ multiplex PCR; TCRdb keeps only in-frame clonotypes and omits some of them. The sample holds about 78,000 clones; 80% are singletons and the top ten take 1.1%. The V end was cut by 9 bases, the J end by 4 bases, with 13 bases between. The length of the CDR3 is 14 residues. CDR1 is SGHTA, CDR2 FQGNSA, per germline. Sequences were obtained from PBMCs. This receptor was obtained from a male donor in good health and CMV-seronegative. The chain is built from TRBV7-2 and TRBJ2-6, with D possibly matching TRBD2 (5 bases). CDR3 sequence reads: CASQPAVGANVLTF. The CDR3 DNA reads TGTGCCAGTCAACCAGCGGTGGGGGCCAACGTCCTGACTTTC.